Presented here are 14 T cell receptor beta chains from one specimen sequenced in a study of T-cell reconstitution after alpha-beta-depleted transplantation in children. Unique molecular identifiers were incorporated during preparation of the TCRbeta library. TCRdb re-derived calls from the PCR reads in MiXCR, one entry per CDR3 protein. The table lists about 580,000 distinct CDR3 sequences, approximately 22% of them singletons. Material: PBMCs, mostly from graft donor cells, obtained 360 days after TCRalphabeta/CD19-depleted stem cell transplant. These receptors were collected from a boy younger than two who had a stem cell transplant for acute myeloid leukemia, so the T cells may come from the graft donor.

This clonotype was counted a few times. The chain joins TRBV20-1 to TRBJ2-4; D might be TRBD2 (5 bases). The CDR3 runs 16 residues. The V gene lost 6 bases and the J gene lost 1 base, with 19 bases spanning the gap. Germline V lookup: CDR1 DFQATT, CDR2 SNEGSKA (reference sequence). The chain's CDR3 is CSANSEPGWAKNIQYF. DNA for the CDR3: TGCAGTGCCAACAGCGAACCGGGGTGGGCCAAAAACATTCAGTACTTC.

This rearrangement joins TRBV12-3 or TRBV12-4 to TRBJ1-4, with D perhaps TRBD1 (5 bases). The V end lost 6 bases, the J end lost 0 bases, and 17 bases lay between the germline ends. The CDR3 is 17 residues long. The DNA of the CDR3 is TGTGCCAGCAGACAAACAGGAGTGGTAGCAACTAATGAAAAACTGTTTTTT. Encoded protein: CASRQTGVVATNEKLFF.

A few counts support this clonotype. This sequence joins TRBV20-1 and TRBJ1-5; 11 positions match TRBD1. The CDR3 totals 15 residues. The V and J ends lost 1 base and 7 bases, in that order; junction bases with no gene match: 6. CDR1 is DFQATT and CDR2 is SNEGSKA in the germline V gene (reference sequence). CDR3 amino acids: CSARGHWTGGQPQHF. As DNA, the CDR3 is TGCAGTGCTAGAGGACATTGGACAGGGGGCCAGCCCCAGCATTTT.

The chain couples TRBV24-1 to TRBJ2-1; D is uncertain. The CDR3 extends over 13 amino acids. Germline CDR1 reads KGHDR; CDR2 reads SFDVKD. Trimming took off 4 bases at V and 6 bases at J, with 9 bases between the two ends. CDR3 bases: TGTGCCACCAGTGAGCAGTGGGGCAATGAGCAGTTCTTC. It translates to CATSEQWGNEQFF.

This clonotype was recorded a few times. The genes are TRBV10-3 and TRBJ2-3; D unclear. This CDR3 spans 14 amino acids. Germline V gene sequence: CDR1 ENHRY, CDR2 SYGVKD. V lost 0 bases to trimming and J lost 10 bases, with 14 bases between them. CDR3 protein: CAISESADPWPQYF. For the CDR3, the DNA is TGTGCCATCAGTGAGTCCGCGGATCCATGGCCGCAGTATTTT.

The chain carries TRBV6-5 and TRBJ2-5; possibly TRBD2 for D (5 bases). The CDR3 is 15 amino acids. CDR1 and CDR2 from the germline V gene are MNHEY and SVGAGI. V gave up 2 bases and J gave up 4 bases, with 14 bases separating them. The CDR3 is CASSYEVFGIETQYF. The CDR3 nucleotides are TGTGCCAGCAGTTACGAAGTATTCGGGATAGAGACCCAGTACTTC.

This clonotype occurred a few times. The gene calls are TRBV20-1 and TRBJ1-1; D unclear. The CDR3 is made up of 16 amino acids. Germline V gene data show CDR1 as DFQATT and CDR2 as SNEGSKA (reference sequence). The ends were cut back, 5 bases at V and 1 base at J, with 20 bases in the middle. In nucleotides, the CDR3 is TGCAGTGCTTCCGGGTCCCTCCGACCTACGAACACTGAAGCTTTCTTT. Protein product: CSASGSLRPTNTEAFF.

The rearrangement joins TRBV20-1 to TRBJ2-5; no reliable D call. Trimming took off 3 bases at V and 4 bases at J, with 9 bases between the two ends. Germline lookup yields CDR1 DFQATT and CDR2 SNEGSKA (reference sequence). The CDR3 runs to 12 residues. The CDR3 nucleotides read TGCAGTGCTAGTGACGGGCGAGAGACCCAGTACTTC. Its protein product is CSASDGRETQYF.

This clonotype has a count of ten or more. The chain uses TRBV20-1 and TRBJ2-6; no clear D. Per the germline V gene, CDR1 is DFQATT and CDR2 is SNEGSKA (reference sequence). The germline V and J ends were trimmed by 5 bases and 0 bases, with 5 bases remaining between them. This CDR3 comprises 13 residues. The CDR3 bases are TGCAGTGCTCCCATCTCTGGGGCCAACGTCCTGACTTTC. Translating gives CSAPISGANVLTF.

The J gene is TRBJ2-3, the V gene TRBV7-3, with 9 nucleotides matching TRBD2. This CDR3 spans 15 amino acids. Germline lookup yields CDR1 SGHTA and CDR2 FQGTGA. V lost 5 bases and J lost 2; bases outside the gene matches: 5. The DNA for the CDR3 is TGTGCCAGCAGCCCCGCGGGGGGGCCCACAGATACGCAGTATTTT. Translation: CASSPAGGPTDTQYF. The entire variable domain, with the rest obtained from reference TRBV7-3 and TRBJ2-3, is as follows: GAGVSQTPSNKVTEKGKYVELRCDPISGHTALYWYRQSLGQGPEFLIYFQGTGAADDSGLPNDRFFAVRPEGSVSTLKIQRTERGDSAVYLCASSPAGGPTDTQYFGPGTRLTVL.

This clonotype was counted between two and nine times. This chain joins TRBV29-1 and TRBJ2-3; weak D call: TRBD1 (6 bases). There are 14 residues in the CDR3. Germline V gives CDR1 SQVTM, CDR2 ANQGSEA. V was trimmed by 8 bases and J by 2 bases, leaving 17 bases between them. This chain's CDR3 is CSPYLYRVTDTQYF. In nucleotides, the CDR3 is TGCAGCCCCTATCTGTACAGGGTCACAGATACGCAGTATTTT.

This sequence joins TRBV10-3 and TRBJ2-2; D may be TRBD2 (7 bases). CDR3 length: 12 amino acids. Per the germline V gene, CDR1 is ENHRY and CDR2 is SYGVKD. The ends were cut back, 6 bases at V and 13 bases at J, with 15 bases in the middle. CDR3: CAISAGAKGLFF. The DNA for the CDR3 is TGTGCCATCAGCGCGGGGGCGAAAGGGCTGTTTTTT.

CDR3 protein: CASSLVGAGSTDTQYF. The CDR3 bases are TGTGCCAGCAGCTTAGTAGGGGCGGGGAGCACAGATACGCAGTATTTT. The chain combines TRBV7-2 with TRBJ2-3, with D possibly TRBD2 on 6 matching bases. The germline V gene has CDR1 SGHTA and CDR2 FQGNSA. The CDR3 sequence is 16 residues long. Trimming pared 1 base from V and 0 bases from J, leaving 11 bases between.

The sample holds a few counts of this clonotype. The chain combines TRBV5-6 with TRBJ2-5; no definite D call. The germline V gene encodes CDR1 SGHDT and CDR2 YYEEEE. V was pared by 0 bases and J by 5 bases, with 8 bases between. The CDR3 is 13 residues long. CDR3 in amino acids: CASSLDFAETQYF. In DNA form, the CDR3 reads TGTGCCAGCAGCTTGGATTTCGCGGAGACCCAGTACTTC.